Listed here are 21 T cell receptor beta chains from one sample, sequenced in a study of blood T cell repertoires in COVID-19. The repertoire was sequenced with immunoSEQ multiplex PCR; TCRdb's copy has only in-frame clones and lacks some. The repertoire holds some 42,000 clones, with about 88% as singletons. The sample consisted of peripheral blood. These receptors were taken from a human donor in a cohort sampled during active COVID-19.

The rearrangement uses TRBV11-1 and TRBJ2-1; 9 bases align to TRBD1. CDR3 size: 15 residues. Germline assignment: CDR1 SGHAT and CDR2 FQDESV (reference sequence). J was trimmed by 2 bases and V by 1 base; bases with no gene match: 0. The DNA of the CDR3 is TGTGCCAGCAGCTTAGGACAGGGGGCCTACAATGAGCAGTTCTTC. Protein product: CASSLGQGAYNEQFF.

This clone was seen once. The J gene is TRBJ1-5, the V gene TRBV28; D possibly corresponds to TRBD1 (5 bases). V was clipped by 4 bases and J by 4 bases, with 23 bases between them. There are 18 residues in the CDR3. CDR1 and CDR2 (germline): MDHEN, SYDVKM. The CDR3 protein is CASSYSQGLGSLNQPQHF. DNA of the CDR3: TGTGCCAGCAGTTATTCGCAGGGTTTGGGGTCCCTAAATCAGCCCCAGCATTTT.

The chain employs TRBV18 and TRBJ2-1; 8 bases match TRBD2. The V gene end was trimmed by 2 bases and the J gene end by 7 bases; junction bases not matched to a gene: 7. The CDR3 is made up of 15 amino acids. CDR1 is KGHSH, CDR2 LQKENI, per germline. CDR3 in amino acids: CASSPVAGPGNEQFF. The CDR3 nucleotides read TGTGCCAGCTCACCAGTAGCGGGGCCGGGGAATGAGCAGTTCTTC. The full variable domain, rest sourced from reference TRBV18 and TRBJ2-1, is NAGVMQNPRHLVRRRGQEARLRCSPMKGHSHVYWYRQLPEEGLKFMVYLQKENIIDESGMPKERFSAEFPKEGPSILRIQQVVRGDSAAYFCASSPVAGPGNEQFFGPGTRLTVL.

V and J are TRBV10-2 and TRBJ2-3; 8 bases agree with TRBD1. The CDR3 runs 17 residues. V was pared by 5 bases and J by 11 bases, with 21 bases of the junction left unmatched. Looked up from germline, CDR1 is WSHSY and CDR2 is SAAADI. CDR3 region: CASSHTGQERKSRVQYF. DNA for the CDR3: TGCGCCAGCAGTCACACGGGACAGGAGAGGAAAAGCAGGGTGCAGTATTTT.

This chain links TRBV9 with TRBJ2-1; 9 bases align to TRBD2. Per germline, CDR1 SGDLS and CDR2 YYNGEE. This CDR3 comprises 17 residues. V lost 0 bases, J lost 9 bases, and 13 bases stayed unmatched. This CDR3 is CASSVAPAGGGATEQFF. The CDR3 coding sequence is TGTGCCAGCAGCGTAGCCCCAGCCGGCGGGGGGGCGACTGAGCAGTTCTTC.

This sequence joins TRBV13 and TRBJ1-2, with D tentatively TRBD1 (5 bases). The CDR3 runs 14 residues. CDR1 is PRHDT, CDR2 FYEKMQ, per germline (reference sequence). Trimming removed 3 bases at V and 8 bases at J, with 16 bases between. CDR3 coding DNA: TGTGCCAGCAGCTTGTCCCAAAGGGAGGGGGGCTACACCTTC. Protein sequence: CASSLSQREGGYTF.

The rearrangement uses TRBV19 and TRBJ2-4, with no clear D. Trimming took off 7 bases at V and 3 bases at J, with 10 bases between the two ends. The CDR3 consists of 13 residues. Germline loops: CDR1 LNHDA, CDR2 SQIVND (reference sequence). CDR3 coding DNA: TGTGCCAGTAATGAGGTGCTCAAAAACATTCAGTACTTC. As protein: CASNEVLKNIQYF.

The chain employs TRBV5-1 and TRBJ2-1; D possibly corresponds to TRBD1 (5 bases). The CDR3 has 17 amino acids. In germline, CDR1 is SGHRS, CDR2 YFSETQ. V lost 0 bases, J lost 4 bases, and 17 bases lay in between. CDR3 DNA sequence: TGCGCCAGCAGCTTGGAGCCCGGCACAGGCCGTTACAATGAGCAGTTCTTC. This translates into CASSLEPGTGRYNEQFF. The full variable domain, rest sourced from reference TRBV5-1 and TRBJ2-1, is KAGVTQTPRYLIKTRGQQVTLSCSPISGHRSVSWYQQTPGQGLQFLFEYFSETQRNKGNFPGRFSGRQFSNSRSEMNVSTLELGDSALYLCASSLEPGTGRYNEQFFGPGTRLTVL.

This chain joins TRBV19 and TRBJ1-2, with D possibly matching TRBD1 (5 bases). The V and J ends lost 5 bases and 4 bases respectively, with 14 bases between them. The CDR3 sequence is 14 residues long. Germline assignment: CDR1 LNHDA and CDR2 SQIVND (reference sequence). CDR3 nucleotide sequence: TGTGCCAGTAGTCTCCCCCGCGGGGCCTATGGCTACACCTTC. It specifies CASSLPRGAYGYTF. Variable domain in full (rest from reference TRBV19 and TRBJ1-2): DGGITQSPKYLFRKEGQNVTLSCEQNLNHDAMYWYRQDPGQGLRLIYYSQIVNDFQKGDIAEGYSVSREKKESFPLTVTSAQKNPTAFYLCASSLPRGAYGYTFGSGTRLTVV.

The chain links TRBV2 to TRBJ2-5, with 10 nucleotides matching TRBD2. V shed 6 bases and J 5 bases; nucleotides not matched to a gene: 6. CDR1 and CDR2 (germline): SNHLY, FYNNEI. This CDR3 region has 14 residues. The CDR3 sequence: CASRAGGRGETQYF. In DNA form, the CDR3 reads TGTGCCAGCAGAGCGGGGGGGCGTGGGGAGACCCAGTACTTC. The full variable domain, its missing parts supplied by reference TRBV2 and TRBJ2-5, is EPEVTQTPSHQVTQMGQEVILRCVPISNHLYFYWYRQILGQKVEFLVSFYNNEISEKSEIFDDQFSVERPDGSNFTLKIRSTKLEDSAMYFCASRAGGRGETQYFGPGTRLLVL.

The chain recombines TRBV3-1 (or the pseudogene TRBV3-2) with TRBJ1-1, with a tentative D call TRBD1 (5 bases). The CDR3 totals 14 residues. The V end lost 1 base, the J end lost 4 bases, and 10 bases lay between the germline ends. Germline CDR1 and CDR2: LGHDT and YNNKEL (reference sequence). The CDR3 loop is CASSQVAGTTEAFF. The CDR3 DNA follows: TGTGCCAGCAGCCAAGTGGCGGGGACCACTGAAGCTTTCTTT.

This chain connects TRBV9 to TRBJ1-3; D is possibly TRBD1 (5 bases). The V end was cut by 5 bases, the J end by 2 bases, with 11 bases between. Germline loops: CDR1 SGDLS, CDR2 YYNGEE. The CDR3 totals 14 residues. CDR3 residues: CASSPGLAGNTIYF. The CDR3 DNA follows: TGTGCCAGCAGTCCAGGGCTGGCTGGAAACACCATATATTTT.

V is TRBV24-1 and J is TRBJ2-1; 11 nucleotides align to TRBD2. The V and J ends lost 6 bases and 10 bases, in that order; junction bases with no gene match: 7. Per germline, CDR1 KGHDR and CDR2 SFDVKD. The length of the CDR3 is 14 residues. DNA for the CDR3: TGTGCCACCAGTCTAGCGGGGGGCTCCGCAGAGCAGTTCTTC. Translation: CATSLAGGSAEQFF.

The J gene is TRBJ2-2, the V gene TRBV5-4, with 9 nucleotides matching TRBD2. This CDR3 region has 16 residues. CDR1 and CDR2 (germline): SGHNT, YYREEE (reference sequence). V shed 1 base, J shed 7 bases, and the junction held 8 bases outside the gene matches. DNA for the CDR3: TGTGCCAGCAGCTTGCATGGCGGGGGGGCCCTCGGGGAGCTGTTTTTT. Its protein product is CASSLHGGGALGELFF.

The chain is built from TRBV1 and TRBJ1-1; the D call in the table, TRBD1, was not verified against the DNA. TRBV1 counts as a pseudogene. The CDR3 has 24 amino acids. The CDR3 nucleotides are TGCACCAGCAGCCAGCCGGACAGGGGAGCTCTTTTCCGCCCAGTTCGGTACGGGGCCACTGAAGCTTTCTTT. This gives the protein CTSSQPDRGALFRPVRYGATEAFF.

This clone has only a few counts. In the same sample, other DNA sequences code for this CDR3. The chain has TRBV6-5 and TRBJ1-2, with D perhaps matching TRBD1 (6 bases). Trimming shortened V by 0 bases and J by 6 bases, and 11 bases separated the two germline ends. CDR3 length: 14 amino acids. CDR1 is MNHEY, CDR2 SVGAGI, per germline. As DNA, the CDR3 is TGTGCCAGCAGTTACTCCACAGGGAAACATGGCTACACCTTC. Amino acids: CASSYSTGKHGYTF.

This sequence joins TRBV10-3 and TRBJ2-3, with 16 bases matching TRBD2. CDR3 length equals 17 residues. The J segment lost 5 bases and the V segment lost 6 bases, leaving 8 bases of the junction unmatched. CDR1 is ENHRY, CDR2 SYGVKD, per germline. CDR3 coding DNA: TGTGCCATCAGAACCGGGACTAGCGGGGGGGCGGGAGATACGCAGTATTTT. Translating it yields CAIRTGTSGGAGDTQYF.

The rearrangement uses TRBV10-1 and TRBJ1-1; D call uncertain. Trimming shortened V by 0 bases and J by 5 bases, and 7 bases separated the two germline ends. The CDR3 runs 13 residues. Germline V lookup: CDR1 WNHNN, CDR2 SYGVQD (reference sequence). CDR3 coding DNA: TGCGCCAGCAGTGAGTCTAGGGAGACTGAAGCTTTCTTT. It codes for CASSESRETEAFF.

J is TRBJ2-7 and V is TRBV7-2; 7 nucleotides agree with TRBD1. Germline CDR1 SGHTA, CDR2 FQGNSA. This CDR3 has 12 amino acids. Losses at the gene ends were 6 bases for V and 4 bases for J; bases not matched to a gene: 3. Written as DNA, the CDR3 is TGTGCCAGCAGATCGGACAGGTACGAGCAGTACTTC. This gives the protein CASRSDRYEQYF.

Comments on this clone: One junction end does not reproduce the germline sequence, and a read error may be involved. The CDR3 DNA reads TGTGCCAGCAGCTGGCCCGGGACAGGTTGGTTGAAGACTGAAGCTTTCTTT. Translating it yields CASSWPGTGWLKTEAFF. The chain employs TRBV5-8 and TRBJ1-1, with TRBD1 matching over 8 bases. The CDR3 is made up of 17 amino acids. The germline V gene encodes CDR1 SGHTS and CDR2 YDEGEE.

The chain has TRBV2 and TRBJ2-1, with D possibly TRBD2 on 6 matching bases. The CDR3 covers 15 residues. Germline V lookup: CDR1 SNHLY, CDR2 FYNNEI. Trimming stripped 6 bases from V and 5 bases from J, with 17 bases between. CDR3 amino acids: CASRSTSSGNNEQFF. In DNA, the CDR3 is TGTGCCAGCAGATCTACTAGCTCCGGGAACAATGAGCAGTTCTTC.